The 31 T cell receptor beta chains given below trace back to one sample, sequenced in a study of blood T cell repertoires in COVID-19. The repertoire was sequenced with immunoSEQ multiplex PCR; TCRdb's copy has only in-frame clones and lacks some. Here the sample spans about 300,000 clones, around 89% being singletons. Sequenced sample: PBMCs or T cells enriched from blood (not recorded which). The source is a woman under 30 with acute COVID-19.

The V and J genes are TRBV5-6 and TRBJ1-5, with D perhaps matching TRBD1 (5 bases). The germline V gene has CDR1 SGHDT and CDR2 YYEEEE. This CDR3 has 14 residues. Trimming pared 1 base from V and 7 bases from J, leaving 12 bases between. CDR3 sequence (DNA): TGTGCCAGCAGCTTGAAGGGGTTCAGGCAGCCCCAGCATTTT. Its translation: CASSLKGFRQPQHF.

The J gene is TRBJ2-7, the V gene TRBV10-3; 7 positions match TRBD1. This CDR3 comprises 14 residues. Per germline, CDR1 ENHRY and CDR2 SYGVKD. With 6 bases clipped from V and 3 bases from J, the junction kept 8 bases outside the gene matches. The CDR3 DNA follows: TGTGCCATCAGCGCCGGGACAGCCGACTACGAGCAGTACTTC. It is translated as CAISAGTADYEQYF.

The chain carries TRBV19 and TRBJ2-5; TRBD2 matches 7 bases. In germline, CDR1 is LNHDA, CDR2 SQIVND (reference sequence). The trim removed 7 bases at V and 1 base at J, leaving 3 bases unmatched. This CDR3 spans 13 amino acids. The CDR3: CASTPSGQETQYF. CDR3 bases: TGTGCCAGTACCCCTAGCGGCCAAGAGACCCAGTACTTC.

Details on this clone: In the same sample, other DNA sequences code for this CDR3. This chain uses TRBV9 with TRBJ2-7; 9 bases are a match to TRBD1. This CDR3 contains 13 residues. Germline CDR1 is SGDLS and CDR2 is YYNGEE. V dropped 4 bases and J dropped 4; count of bases not matched to a gene: 3. The CDR3 DNA reads as TGTGCCAGCAGCCCGGGACAGGGTTACGAGCAGTACTTC. This gives the protein CASSPGQGYEQYF.

The rearrangement uses TRBV27 and TRBJ1-1; D perhaps matches TRBD1 (5 bases). V was trimmed by 3 bases and J by 7 bases, leaving 12 bases between them. The germline gives CDR1 MNHEY, CDR2 SMNVEV (reference sequence). The CDR3 totals 13 residues. CDR3 amino acids: CASSFGGRHEAFF. The DNA of the CDR3 is TGTGCCAGCAGTTTCGGGGGTAGGCATGAAGCTTTCTTT.

This chain connects TRBV9 to TRBJ2-1, with 8 bases matching TRBD2. The ends lost 4 bases at V and 7 bases at J; junction bases unmatched: 10. Per germline, CDR1 SGDLS and CDR2 YYNGEE. The CDR3 has 15 residues. CDR3: CASSPSGRRGNEQFF. The CDR3, as DNA: TGTGCCAGCAGCCCCAGCGGGAGACGGGGAAATGAGCAGTTCTTC.

V is TRBV27 and J is TRBJ1-1; perhaps TRBD1 as D (5 bases). V was clipped by 2 bases and J by 0 bases, with 10 bases between them. The CDR3 has 15 amino acids. Germline lookup yields CDR1 MNHEY and CDR2 SMNVEV (reference sequence). CDR3 in DNA: TGTGCCAGCAGTTTAAAAGCAGGGCTGAACACTGAAGCTTTCTTT. Its protein is CASSLKAGLNTEAFF.

The chain uses TRBV7-8 and TRBJ2-1; perhaps TRBD2 as D (6 bases). Trimming removed 1 base from V and 4 bases from J, with 14 bases in between. This CDR3 is built from 16 residues. Germline CDR1 SGHVS, CDR2 FQNEAQ. Written as DNA, the CDR3 is TGTGCCAGCAGCTTAGACTTCGGGAGCTCTTACAATGAGCAGTTCTTC. Amino acid sequence: CASSLDFGSSYNEQFF.

V gene TRBV28 combines with J gene TRBJ2-7; 8 nucleotides agree with TRBD1. CDR3 length: 12 amino acids. The J segment lost 2 bases and the V segment lost 7 bases, leaving 1 base of the junction unmatched. Germline CDR1 is MDHEN and CDR2 is SYDVKM. CDR3 sequence reads: CASTGGAYEQYF. Here the CDR3 DNA reads TGTGCCAGCACAGGGGGCGCCTACGAGCAGTACTTC.

J is TRBJ2-1 and V is TRBV28; 15 bases map to TRBD2. Germline V gene data show CDR1 as MDHEN and CDR2 as SYDVKM. V was clipped by 10 bases and J by 6 bases; unmatched bases: 10. The CDR3 runs 16 residues. The CDR3, as DNA: TGTGCCAACGGGCCCGGACTAGCGGGAGGGGGCAATGAGCAGTTCTTC. This sequence encodes CANGPGLAGGGNEQFF. Using reference TRBV28 and TRBJ2-1 for the parts outside the CDR3, the full variable domain is DVKVTQSSRYLVKRTGEKVFLECVQDMDHENMFWYRQDPGLGLRLIYFSYDVKMKEKGDIPEGYSVSREKKERFSLILESASTNQTSMYLCANGPGLAGGGNEQFFGPGTRLTVL.

This chain connects TRBV24-1 to TRBJ2-3; 8 nucleotides line up with TRBD1. Trimming cost V 3 bases and J 6 bases; bases outside gene matches: 10. This CDR3 has 16 amino acids. Per the germline V gene, CDR1 is KGHDR and CDR2 is SFDVKD. The CDR3, as DNA: TGTGCCACCAGTGATCCCCGACAGGGGCATTTTGATACGCAGTATTTT. Its protein product is CATSDPRQGHFDTQYF.

The V call is TRBV30, the J call TRBJ2-7; 8 positions match TRBD1. The V gene end was trimmed by 3 bases and the J gene end by 2 bases; junction bases not matched to a gene: 3. This CDR3 is 13 amino acids long. CDR1 is GTSNPN and CDR2 is SVGIG in the germline V gene (reference sequence). The CDR3 nucleotides read TGTGCCTGGAGCGGGACAGGAGCCTACGAGCAGTACTTC. Encoded protein: CAWSGTGAYEQYF.

The chain employs TRBV9 and TRBJ2-2; D is ambiguous. This CDR3 contains 14 residues. CDR1 and CDR2 (germline): SGDLS, YYNGEE. The V gene lost 4 bases and the J gene lost 5 bases, with 12 bases spanning the gap. CDR3 nucleotide sequence: TGTGCCAGCAGCCCTAACAGCCTGACCGGGGAGCTGTTTTTT. Protein sequence: CASSPNSLTGELFF.

The V gene is TRBV19, the J gene TRBJ1-1, with a possible D match to TRBD1 (6 bases). The germline gives CDR1 LNHDA, CDR2 SQIVND (reference sequence). The V and J ends lost 3 bases and 3 bases respectively, with 14 bases between them. The CDR3 is 15 amino acids. For the CDR3, the DNA is TGTGCCAGTAGTATTGGTCAGGGGTGGGACACTGAAGCTTTCTTT. It codes for CASSIGQGWDTEAFF.

The genes are TRBV7-4 and TRBJ2-3, with 8 bases fitting TRBD1. V shed 0 bases, J shed 4 bases, and the junction held 9 bases outside the gene matches. The CDR3 sequence is 17 residues long. Germline CDR1 is SGHVT and CDR2 is SQSDAQ. The CDR3 DNA reads TGTGCCAGCAGCTTAGCAGCGACAGGGGAAGGAGCAGATACGCAGTATTTT. It translates to CASSLAATGEGADTQYF.

The chain recombines TRBV5-1 with TRBJ1-2; 8 nucleotides line up with TRBD1. V lost 0 bases, J lost 0 bases, and 7 bases stayed unmatched. The CDR3 consists of 17 residues. Germline lookup yields CDR1 SGHRS and CDR2 YFSETQ. CDR3 in DNA: TGCGCCAGCAGCTTGGAGGGACAGGCGAAAGCTAACTATGGCTACACCTTC. Translated: CASSLEGQAKANYGYTF. Using reference TRBV5-1 and TRBJ1-2 for the parts outside the CDR3, the full variable domain is KAGVTQTPRYLIKTRGQQVTLSCSPISGHRSVSWYQQTPGQGLQFLFEYFSETQRNKGNFPGRFSGRQFSNSRSEMNVSTLELGDSALYLCASSLEGQAKANYGYTFGSGTRLTVV.

This clone has just one count. This chain connects TRBV6-8 to TRBJ2-1; D is unclear. V lost 2 bases, J lost 7 bases, and 15 bases lay in between. Germline V lookup: CDR1 MNHGY, CDR2 SAAAGT. This CDR3 has 15 residues. The CDR3 spells CASSYPYRPCNEQFF. The CDR3 DNA reads as TGTGCCAGCAGTTACCCCTATCGTCCATGTAATGAGCAGTTCTTC.

V usage is TRBV7-9 and J usage is TRBJ2-1, with D perhaps TRBD2 (6 bases). Germline CDR1 SEHNR, CDR2 FQNEAQ (reference sequence). The CDR3 is 17 amino acids. With 5 bases removed from V and 7 bases from J, the gap between germline ends came to 24 bases. This CDR3 reads CASSLRGVAVQANEQFF. For the CDR3, the DNA is TGTGCCAGCAGCCTTAGGGGCGTAGCGGTTCAAGCTAATGAGCAGTTCTTC. Variable domain in full (rest from reference TRBV7-9 and TRBJ2-1): DTGVSQNPRHKITKRGQNVTFRCDPISEHNRLYWYRQTLGQGPEFLTYFQNEAQLEKSRLLSDRFSAERPKGSFSTLEIQRTEQGDSAMYLCASSLRGVAVQANEQFFGPGTRLTVL.

The rearrangement links TRBV7-2 to TRBJ1-1; D gene unclear. The V end was cut by 0 bases, the J end by 3 bases, with 8 bases between. The CDR3 contains 14 residues. Germline V gives CDR1 SGHTA, CDR2 FQGNSA. CDR3 nucleotide sequence: TGTGCCAGCAGCTTAGCTGGAGTATACACTGAAGCTTTCTTT. Protein: CASSLAGVYTEAFF. Full variable domain (rest looked up from reference TRBV7-2 and TRBJ1-1): GAGVSQSPSNKVTEKGKDVELRCDPISGHTALYWYRQSLGQGLEFLIYFQGNSAPDKSGLPSDRFSAERTGGSVSTLTIQRTQQEDSAVYLCASSLAGVYTEAFFGQGTRLTVV.

Worth noting for this clone: At one of its ends the junction is not consistent with the germline gene, which may arise from a read error. The chain combines TRBV7-3 with TRBJ1-6, with D possibly TRBD1 on 6 matching bases. Germline V gene lookup returns CDR1 SGHTA and CDR2 FQGTGA. The CDR3 consists of 15 residues. The CDR3 sequence: CASSLTGTRNSPLHF. For the CDR3, the DNA is TGTGCCAGCAGCCTAACGGGGACAAGGAATTCACCCCTCCACTTT.

The chain has TRBV28 and TRBJ2-7, with 7 bases that match TRBD1. The CDR3 totals 15 residues. The germline CDR1 and CDR2 sequences are MDHEN and SYDVKM. The J segment lost 2 bases and the V segment lost 6 bases, leaving 10 bases of the junction unmatched. The CDR3 DNA reads as TGTGCCAGCAGCCCGGGGACAGACTTAACCTACGAGCAGTACTTC. Encoded protein: CASSPGTDLTYEQYF.

The J gene is TRBJ1-1, the V gene TRBV7-9; no firm D call. The V end lost 2 bases, the J end lost 1 base, and 5 bases lay between the germline ends. The V gene's germline CDR1 is SEHNR and CDR2 FQNEAQ (reference sequence). This CDR3 is 13 amino acids long. The CDR3 protein is CASSLSGNTEAFF. The CDR3 DNA sequence: TGTGCCAGCAGCTTATCAGGGAACACTGAAGCTTTCTTT.

The chain links TRBV27 to TRBJ1-5, with unresolved D. This CDR3 has 14 amino acids. Per germline, CDR1 MNHEY and CDR2 SMNVEV (reference sequence). The germline V and J ends were trimmed by 3 bases and 2 bases, with 8 bases remaining between them. CDR3 sequence (DNA): TGTGCCAGCAGTTTCCGAGGAGGCAATCAGCCCCAGCATTTT. This translates into CASSFRGGNQPQHF.

The rearrangement joins TRBV28 to TRBJ2-3, with 7 bases that match TRBD1. The CDR3 has 17 amino acids. CDR1 and CDR2 from the germline V gene are MDHEN and SYDVKM. After removal of 4 bases from V and 1 base from J, the junction contained 11 bases not matched to a gene. The CDR3: CASSSSGTEVGTDTQYF. DNA for the CDR3: TGTGCCAGCAGTTCCTCAGGGACAGAAGTTGGCACAGATACGCAGTATTTT.

The chain combines TRBV11-2 with TRBJ2-2; 9 nucleotides match TRBD2. V shed 5 bases and J 5 bases; nucleotides not matched to a gene: 6. The CDR3 is 15 residues long. Per the germline V gene, CDR1 is SGHAT and CDR2 is FQNNGV. The CDR3 is CASSRTSDWTGELFF. The CDR3 DNA is TGTGCCAGCAGCCGGACTAGCGATTGGACCGGGGAGCTGTTTTTT.

This clone showed up just a few times. J is TRBJ1-4 and V is TRBV6-1; 7 nucleotides align to TRBD1. J lost 8 bases, V lost 3 bases, and 15 bases had no gene match. This CDR3 spans 17 amino acids. The germline V gene has CDR1 MNHNS and CDR2 SASEGT. The CDR3 spells CASSDPHLTGIWEKLFF. CDR3 DNA: TGTGCCAGCAGTGATCCCCACCTGACAGGGATTTGGGAAAAACTGTTTTTT.

J is TRBJ2-1 and V is TRBV6-2 or TRBV6-3, with 9 bases fitting TRBD2. The V gene's germline CDR1 is MNHEY and CDR2 SVGEGT. Trimming took 4 bases from V and 6 from J; bases not matched to a gene: 7. The CDR3 totals 15 residues. The CDR3 reads CASSLAGEGVNEQFF. The DNA of the CDR3 is TGTGCCAGCAGTTTAGCGGGAGAGGGTGTCAATGAGCAGTTCTTC.

The chain couples TRBV30 to TRBJ2-2, with 11 bases fitting TRBD1. Looked up from germline, CDR1 is GTSNPN and CDR2 is SVGIG (reference sequence). The CDR3 length is 15 residues. After removal of 5 bases from V and 6 bases from J, the junction contained 8 bases not matched to a gene. The CDR3 sequence is CAWGGQGAPPGELFF. The CDR3 coding sequence is TGTGCCTGGGGTGGACAGGGGGCGCCGCCCGGGGAGCTGTTTTTT.

This sequence joins TRBV3-1 (or the pseudogene TRBV3-2) and TRBJ2-1, with TRBD2 matching 10 bases. Germline V gene data show CDR1 as LGHDT and CDR2 as YNNKEL (reference sequence). The V segment lost 4 bases and the J segment 4 bases; nucleotides outside the gene matches: 10. The CDR3 contains 17 residues. The DNA of the CDR3 is TGTGCCAGCAGCCCTCAGATAGCGGGAGGCTTTTACAATGAGCAGTTCTTC. Translated, it gives CASSPQIAGGFYNEQFF.

V is TRBV28 and J is TRBJ1-1; TRBD1 aligns across 7 bases. Germline assignment: CDR1 MDHEN and CDR2 SYDVKM. CDR3 size: 14 residues. Losses at the gene ends were 3 bases for V and 3 bases for J; bases not matched to a gene: 4. CDR3 coding DNA: TGTGCCAGCAGTTTTAAACAGGGGTACACTGAAGCTTTCTTT. Protein: CASSFKQGYTEAFF.

The chain carries TRBV24-1 and TRBJ1-2; D is unresolved. Trimming shortened V by 7 bases and J by 0 bases, and 14 bases separated the two germline ends. The CDR3 totals 15 residues. CDR1 is KGHDR, CDR2 SFDVKD, per germline. CDR3 sequence reads: CATSPRRETNYGYTF. The CDR3, as DNA: TGTGCCACCAGCCCCCGCCGGGAGACTAACTATGGCTACACCTTC.